This T cell receptor (beta chain) was documented in a study of T-cell memory formation after mild COVID-19. From the 5' RACE reads, TCRdb called clonotypes with MiXCR, one entry per CDR3 protein. The sample consists of some 350,000 distinct CDR3 sequences, approximately 15% of them appearing once. There are 16 residues in the CDR3. V shed 3 bases and J 4 bases; nucleotides not matched to a gene: 12. CDR1 MDHEN and CDR2 SYDVKM come from the germline V gene. The sequence was collected from a man aged 18 to 29 who had mild COVID-19 (a few samples of this study predate the infection). Cell type and time point are not known. Sequencing was done on a sample of PBMCs or a T cell subset sorted from them (not recorded which). V and J are TRBV28 and TRBJ2-7; 7 positions agree with TRBD1. Here the CDR3 DNA reads TGTGCCAGCAGTTTTTGGGGGAGACAGGGTTGGTACGAGCAGTACTTC. Its translation: CASSFWGRQGWYEQYF.